The T cell receptor beta chain under discussion was sequenced for a study of blood T cell repertoires in COVID-19. About the research overall: The origin of the acute and convalescent COVID-19 samples was the United States, Italy and Spain. The cDNA or gDNA used as material had been derived from T cells, B-cell-depleted T cells, or PBMCs.

Original processing notes: Estimated nucleated cell counts came from reference gene primer amplification. Clones were read by immunoSEQ multiplex PCR, and TCRdb kept only the in-frame ones, dropping some. V, J and clone size derive from that table, while D and trimming were established from the DNA sequence. In the table there are approximately 25,000 clones, roughly nine tenths of which are singletons. Deletions cut 2 bases from V and 0 bases from J, with 12 bases between. The CDR3 consists of 16 residues. The germline gives CDR1 MNHNY, CDR2 SVGAGI (reference sequence). The sequence derives from a man in his 70s with active COVID-19. The V and J genes are TRBV6-6 and TRBJ2-3; D is possibly TRBD2 (6 bases). Sequenced: peripheral blood. CDR3 DNA: TGTGCCAGCAGTTACCGGCGGGGCAGGAGCACAGATACGCAGTATTTT. This encodes CASSYRRGRSTDTQYF.